The present TCR beta chain was sequenced within a study of blood T cell repertoires in COVID-19 (dated by TCRdb to the early 2020s). A note on the overall study: Samples from collaborators originated in the United States, Italy and Spain and spanned both the acute and convalescent phases of COVID-19. The prospective study material was composed of cDNA or gDNA derived from T cells, B-cell-depleted T cells, or PBMCs. Subjects who had been exposed to COVID-19, were actively infected with it, or had recovered from it provided the deeply sampled blood TCRbeta repertoires that made up the dataset. Samples were obtained from the ongoing ImmuneRACE study (first 160 participants) and from about 1,300 subjects provided by 6 global collaborators. HLA class I and class II types, where available, came from metadata supplied by the sample provider rather than from assay-based typing. Sample metadata almost always included a de-identified subject ID, COVID-19 status, age in years and sex. The repertoires were released in a freely available public database meant as a resource for research on the immune response to SARS-CoV-2.

Whole blood was collected in K2EDTA tubes by collaborating institutions according to the institutions' own protocols. Collaborator samples were shipped for TCRbeta analysis as frozen whole blood, isolated PBMCs, or DNA extracted from either sample type. On this clone: What antigen it recognizes has not been identified. Base qualities are not recorded, but no much larger clone differs from it by a single base.

Overall study outcomes, separate from this receptor: Clinical and demographic metadata were provided uncurated, with the amount varying by source and participant.

TCRbeta CDR3 regions were amplified from genomic DNA by means of the immunoSEQ Assay, a bias-controlled multiplex PCR. The paper's data handling went like this. The number of nucleated cells in each sample was estimated by amplification of reference gene primers within the assay. To quantify the absolute abundance of each unique TCRbeta CDR3 rearrangement, sequence reads were collapsed and filtered. For each sample, productive Simpson clonality was calculated as the square root of Simpson's diversity index over productive rearrangements. TCRdb took over this immuneACCESS table, retaining in-frame rearrangements with V and J assigned. Such tables are incomplete; in checked studies, under half of the missing clones stem from an unresolved V gene, and the remainder is unexplained. V and J calls and clone size are copied from that table; D and trimming were computed from the DNA. A total of 17,000 or so clones appear in this sample, roughly 78% of them only once. The top ten hold approximately 23% of the sample.

The germline V gene (reference sequence) provides CDR1 GTSNPN and CDR2 SVGIG. Between the V and J ends, shortened by 2 bases and 4 bases respectively, the junction contains 11 bases. The CDR3 sequence holds 14 residues, the cysteine and phenylalanine included. Left in the record is the CDR3 DNA by itself, 42 bases read in frame from the first base. This chain is built from TRBV30 and TRBJ2-2; the D segment cannot be called with confidence. This clonotype was obtained from a man in his sixties with active or convalescent COVID-19. The material sequenced was peripheral blood. The sequenced DNA is TGTGCCTGGAGTCCTCTCCCGGGCACCGGGGAGCTGTTTTTT. This gives the protein CAWSPLPGTGELFF. Supplemented by the reference TRBV30 and TRBJ2-2 proteins around the CDR3, the complete variable domain is SQTIHQWPATLVQPVGSPLSLECTVEGTSNPNLYWYRQAAGRGLQLLFYSVGIGQISSEVPQNLSASRPQDRQFILSSKKLLLSDSGFYLCAWSPLPGTGELFFGEGSRLTVL.